Sequencing of this TCR beta chain was carried out in a study of beta chain features in type 1 diabetes. This clone has a handful of counts. The CDR3 is 15 amino acids. Germline CDR1 and CDR2: MNHEY and SVGAGI. V lost 1 base and J lost 2, with 12 bases in between. cDNA synthesis used the whole RNA isolate, giving expressed TCRB sequences. This table comes from immunoSEQ multiplex PCR, and its TCRdb copy is limited to in-frame clones, with some not included. In the table there are 200,000 to 250,000 clones, 27% of which are singletons. This TCR derives from a man between 25 and 39 years old in good health. This chain links TRBV6-5 with TRBJ2-7, with D possibly matching TRBD2 (6 bases). What was sequenced was central memory CD4+ T cells from blood. As DNA, the CDR3 is TGTGCCAGCAGTTACTTAGCGGATCGTACCTACGAGCAGTACTTC. It specifies CASSYLADRTYEQYF.